This T cell receptor beta chain was obtained from a study of CD8 T cells in ankylosing spondylitis. From the 5' RACE reads, TCRdb called clonotypes with MiXCR, one entry per CDR3 protein. The sample holds hundreds of thousands of distinct CDR3 sequences, approximately 20% seen once. CDR1 is SGDLS, CDR2 YYNGEE, per germline. The CDR3 totals 16 residues. V was trimmed by 0 bases and J by 3 bases, leaving 13 bases between them. This clonotype was observed a handful of times. Its specificity is unknown. Study-level points and caveats: A TCR beta motif of under ten highly homologous variants appeared characteristic of ankylosing spondylitis blood.

This clonotype was sampled from a male donor with ankylosing spondylitis. Material for sequencing was blood, either unsorted or a sorted T cell fraction (not recorded which). The chain employs TRBV9 and TRBJ2-1; D is possibly TRBD2 (7 bases). The CDR3 DNA sequence: TGTGCCAGCAGCGTAGAAGGGGGGGTCAGCTACAATGAGCAGTTCTTC. Protein sequence: CASSVEGGVSYNEQFF.